These T cell receptor beta chains were read from a single sample in a study of blood T cell repertoires in COVID-19. Generated by immunoSEQ multiplex PCR, the TCRdb table keeps only in-frame clones and is missing some. The table has a few hundred thousand clones, more than 70% seen once. Source material: peripheral blood. These receptor sequences come from a woman between 45 and 60 years old with COVID-19, enrolled during active disease. CDR3s leave out the opening cysteine and the closing phenylalanine or tryptophan. The size of a clone is reported for some rows only, either as once, few or many, or as a class for expanded clones.

abundance: NA
v_gene: TRBV4-1
CDR3aa: ASSQTGSPRGYT

abundance: NA
v_gene: TRBV10-3
CDR3aa: AISEMEGGSYEQY

abundance: NA
v_gene: TRBV4-1
CDR3aa: ASSQDPESNQPQH

abundance: NA
v_gene: TRBV7-9
CDR3aa: ASSLGAGRNPNTGELF

abundance: NA
v_gene: TRBV7-9
CDR3aa: ASSALSSGNTIY

abundance: NA
v_gene: TRBV5-8
CDR3aa: ASRTAVGGSPLH

abundance: once
v_gene: TRBV3-1/TRBV3-2
CDR3aa: ASSPRLAGDTGELF

abundance: NA
v_gene: TRBV28
CDR3aa: AADESGTSGGTPREQY

abundance: few
v_gene: TRBV7-9
CDR3aa: ASSLGTGEAF

abundance: once
v_gene: TRBV3-1/TRBV3-2
CDR3aa: ASSGRGATNEKLF

abundance: NA
v_gene: TRBV30
CDR3aa: AWALGQAYEQY

abundance: few
v_gene: TRBV7-9
CDR3aa: ASSAPNIGTGVSPLH

abundance: NA
v_gene: TRBV27
CDR3aa: ASSLKAGNQPQH

abundance: NA
v_gene: TRBV27
CDR3aa: ASTSGGTGSGNTIY

abundance: NA
v_gene: TRBV29-1
CDR3aa: SSRGASAEAF

abundance: NA
v_gene: TRBV30
CDR3aa: ARGAYSSYNEQF

abundance: NA
v_gene: TRBV19
CDR3aa: ASSPAGQGNVNTEAF

abundance: NA
v_gene: TRBV11-2
CDR3aa: ASSLSGGALETQY

abundance: few
v_gene: TRBV5-1
CDR3aa: ASSSSGGRRAEAF

abundance: NA
v_gene: TRBV24-1
CDR3aa: ATSVGTGATGELF

abundance: NA
v_gene: TRBV5-6
CDR3aa: ASSSEWRSYNEQF

abundance: NA
v_gene: TRBV4-1
CDR3aa: ASSQGPSSYNSPLH

abundance: NA
v_gene: TRBV5-1
CDR3aa: ASSFAGALQGTEAF

abundance: NA
v_gene: TRBV27
CDR3aa: ASRTTGTEQY

abundance: NA
v_gene: TRBV7-9
CDR3aa: ASSLGAGDQPQH

abundance: few
v_gene: TRBV6-6
CDR3aa: ASSPTGMDQPQH

abundance: NA
v_gene: TRBV5-4
CDR3aa: ASSSAGTGEKLF

abundance: few
v_gene: TRBV7-2
CDR3aa: ASSSTSGGGTDTQY

abundance: NA
v_gene: TRBV30
CDR3aa: AWSRRQVGNTIY

abundance: many
v_gene: TRBV7-2
CDR3aa: ASSLTGTGYGYT

abundance: NA
v_gene: TRBV12-2
CDR3aa: ASRYRDRSWQPQH

abundance: once
v_gene: TRBV14
CDR3aa: ASSPFAGGLNEQF

abundance: NA
v_gene: TRBV6-5
CDR3aa: ASTNGGYGYT

abundance: NA
v_gene: TRBV15
CDR3aa: ATSRVDRGDTEAF

abundance: NA
v_gene: TRBV12-5
CDR3aa: ASGSSGGSYNEQF

abundance: NA
v_gene: TRBV7-2
CDR3aa: ASSFRAGNTIY

abundance: NA
v_gene: TRBV4-1
CDR3aa: ASSQGAGAVYGYT

abundance: NA
v_gene: TRBV12-3/TRBV12-4
CDR3aa: ASSDRRNTEAF

abundance: once
v_gene: TRBV18
CDR3aa: ARPPQGGDTQY

abundance: NA
v_gene: TRBV6-5
CDR3aa: ASSPGGAGHNEQF

abundance: NA
v_gene: TRBV11-1
CDR3aa: ASSLGQDYGYT

abundance: NA
v_gene: TRBV19
CDR3aa: ASSIMGDSLETQY

abundance: NA
v_gene: TRBV5-4
CDR3aa: ASSRDFYGYT

abundance: NA
v_gene: TRBV6-2/TRBV6-3
CDR3aa: ASSIGGSGANVLT

abundance: NA
v_gene: TRBV6-6
CDR3aa: ASRRANEQY

abundance: NA
v_gene: TRBV20-1
CDR3aa: SASRALAGPTGDEQF

abundance: once
v_gene: TRBV7-8
CDR3aa: ASSLFPTGDYTEAF

abundance: NA
v_gene: TRBV6-5
CDR3aa: ASYRSYEQY

abundance: NA
v_gene: TRBV19
CDR3aa: ASSIRSWGMNTEAF

abundance: NA
v_gene: TRBV27
CDR3aa: ASSRGVAYEQY